These 28 T cell receptor beta chains came from one sample sequenced in a study of OX40 agonist ivuxolimab in advanced cancers. The method was immunoSEQ multiplex PCR; TCRdb's version includes in-frame clones alone and lacks a portion of them. This sample has approximately 60,000 clones, with roughly 90% found just once. This sample comprised CD4+ or CD8+ T cells sorted from blood, obtained in a trial of the OX40 agonist ivuxolimab. These TCRs come from an adult with an advanced solid tumor such as melanoma, head and neck, liver or kidney cancer.

This chain connects TRBV7-6 to TRBJ2-7; 11 bases line up with TRBD1. Germline lookup yields CDR1 SGHVS and CDR2 FNYEAQ. Losses at the gene ends were 5 bases for V and 0 bases for J; bases not matched to a gene: 9. This CDR3 spans 17 amino acids. The CDR3 spells CASSHRTGGPFSYEQYF. CDR3 nucleotide sequence: TGTGCCAGCAGCCATCGGACAGGGGGCCCCTTCTCCTACGAGCAGTACTTC.

The chain uses TRBV30 and TRBJ1-2; D unclear. This CDR3 is built from 14 residues. Germline values: CDR1 GTSNPN, CDR2 SVGIG (reference sequence). V was trimmed by 6 bases and J by 0 bases, leaving 14 bases between them. The CDR3 sequence is CACPGHPTNYGYTF. CDR3 DNA sequence: TGTGCCTGTCCTGGGCACCCCACTAACTATGGCTACACCTTC.

The chain is built from TRBV19 and TRBJ2-5; the match to TRBD2 covers 7 bases. The CDR3 is 13 amino acids. Germline assignment: CDR1 LNHDA and CDR2 SQIVND (reference sequence). J was trimmed by 5 bases and V by 5 bases; bases with no gene match: 5. The CDR3 loop reads CASSVREQETQYF. CDR3 sequence (DNA): TGTGCCAGTAGTGTGCGGGAGCAGGAGACCCAGTACTTC.

This clone has only one observation. The chain uses TRBV30 and TRBJ1-2; no firm D call. The germline V gene encodes CDR1 GTSNPN and CDR2 SVGIG (reference sequence). This CDR3 region has 14 residues. The V end was cut by 0 bases, the J end by 7 bases, with 15 bases between. In DNA form, the CDR3 reads TGTGCCTGGAGTGTAGGGCCCTCAGTCAGTGGCTACACCTTC. Protein: CAWSVGPSVSGYTF.

This chain connects TRBV5-4 to TRBJ2-3, with D perhaps being TRBD1 or TRBD2 (6 bases each). CDR1 is SGHNT, CDR2 YYREEE, per germline (reference sequence). The CDR3 consists of 14 residues. V dropped 0 bases and J dropped 2 bases, with 7 bases sitting between them. The DNA for the CDR3 is TGTGCCAGCAGCTTGGCGGGGGCCACAGATACGCAGTATTTT. Its translation: CASSLAGATDTQYF.

The rearrangement joins TRBV2 to TRBJ2-7, with D possibly TRBD1 on 5 matching bases. The CDR3 runs to 14 residues. Trimming pared 4 bases from V and 0 bases from J, leaving 10 bases between. Germline V gives CDR1 SNHLY, CDR2 FYNNEI. The chain's CDR3 is CASSVRQSSYEQYF. The CDR3 bases are TGTGCCAGCAGTGTCCGACAGAGCTCCTACGAGCAGTACTTC.

The rearrangement uses TRBV5-6 and TRBJ1-2; weak D call: TRBD1 (6 bases). This CDR3 region has 14 residues. Germline CDR1 reads SGHDT; CDR2 reads YYEEEE. Trimming took 10 bases from V and 4 from J, leaving 20 bases between them. The CDR3 region has the DNA TGTGCCGGGAAGGACAGCCGCCACCTCTATGGCTACACCTTC. Protein: CAGKDSRHLYGYTF.

The rearrangement joins TRBV19 to TRBJ1-5; TRBD1 agrees at 8 bases. The J segment lost 6 bases and the V segment lost 10 bases, leaving 11 bases of the junction unmatched. Germline V gene sequence: CDR1 LNHDA, CDR2 SQIVND (reference sequence). CDR3 length: 14 residues. The CDR3 sequence: CATLSGGQGQPQHF. The DNA of the CDR3 is TGTGCCACCTTATCAGGGGGCCAGGGTCAGCCCCAGCATTTT.

V gene TRBV5-1 combines with J gene TRBJ1-3; no firm D call. The CDR3 is 15 amino acids. The germline CDR1 and CDR2 sequences are SGHRS and YFSETQ. The germline V and J ends were trimmed by 7 bases and 1 base, with 15 bases remaining between them. The CDR3 spells CASGTGQFSGNTIYF. The CDR3 nucleotides read TGCGCCAGCGGTACTGGGCAGTTTTCTGGAAACACCATATATTTT.

This sequence joins TRBV27 and TRBJ2-1, with TRBD2 identical over 10 bases. The ends lost 4 bases at V and 0 bases at J; junction bases unmatched: 15. In germline, CDR1 is MNHEY, CDR2 SMNVEV (reference sequence). The CDR3 consists of 20 residues. The DNA of the CDR3 is TGTGCCAGCAGTTCAGGACTAGCGGCATACAGTGTGAGCTCCTACAATGAGCAGTTCTTC. Its protein is CASSSGLAAYSVSSYNEQFF.

The chain employs TRBV6-4 and TRBJ2-7; 9 bases are a match to TRBD1. The V segment lost 6 bases and the J segment 2 bases; nucleotides outside the gene matches: 14. CDR3 size: 17 residues. The germline CDR1 and CDR2 sequences are MRHNA and SNTAGT. In DNA form, the CDR3 reads TGTGCCAGCAGGCAACTTGGACAGGGGTGTGTTCCCTACGAGCAGTACTTC. Translated, it gives CASRQLGQGCVPYEQYF.

V gene TRBV5-5 combines with J gene TRBJ2-7, with 7 positions matching TRBD2. V lost 1 base, J lost 6 bases, and 10 bases stayed unmatched. This CDR3 spans 15 amino acids. The germline V gene encodes CDR1 SGHKS and CDR2 YYEKEE (reference sequence). CDR3 amino acids: CASSLYGEGSGEQYF. The CDR3 DNA follows: TGTGCCAGCAGCTTGTATGGGGAGGGTTCGGGCGAGCAGTACTTC.

V is TRBV6-1 and J is TRBJ1-2; TRBD1 aligns across 8 bases. The CDR3 totals 13 residues. J gave up 4 bases and V 5 bases, and 3 bases lay outside the gene matches. The V gene's germline CDR1 is MNHNS and CDR2 SASEGT. The CDR3 here is CASSRQGSYGYTF. CDR3 nucleotides: TGTGCCAGCAGTAGACAGGGGAGCTATGGCTACACCTTC.

The V call is TRBV7-9, the J call TRBJ2-1; 9 positions match TRBD2. This CDR3 contains 16 residues. Germline CDR1 and CDR2: SEHNR and FQNEAQ (reference sequence). Germline trimming cut 1 base from V and 3 bases from J; bases unmatched to any gene: 4. The CDR3 bases are TGTGCCAGCAGCTTAGTCTTAGCGGGGGACTACAATGAGCAGTTCTTC. It yields the protein CASSLVLAGDYNEQFF.

The rearrangement uses TRBV2 and TRBJ1-1; no definite D call. CDR1 SNHLY and CDR2 FYNNEI come from the germline V gene. The CDR3 totals 13 residues. V was clipped by 0 bases and J by 6 bases, with 8 bases between them. CDR3: CASSEAAQSEAFF. The CDR3 coding sequence is TGTGCCAGCAGTGAAGCGGCCCAGTCTGAAGCTTTCTTT.

The table lists this clone with a few counts. The chain links TRBV2 to TRBJ2-2; D is ambiguous. This CDR3 contains 15 residues. Trimming removed 0 bases at V and 5 bases at J, with 10 bases between. Germline V gene data show CDR1 as SNHLY and CDR2 as FYNNEI. The DNA for the CDR3 is TGTGCCAGCAGTGAAGCGTCGCCCAGGACCGGGGAGCTGTTTTTT. Translation gives CASSEASPRTGELFF.

The V gene is TRBV6-6, the J gene TRBJ1-2, with TRBD1 identical over 8 bases. With V trimmed by 5 bases and J by 8 bases, 7 bases remained unmatched. The CDR3 extends over 13 amino acids. Germline CDR1 and CDR2: MNHNY and SVGAGI (reference sequence). CDR3 protein: CASSPTGEAGYTF. In DNA form, the CDR3 reads TGTGCCAGCAGTCCGACAGGGGAGGCGGGCTACACCTTC.

The CDR3 region is CASSKGGRNSPLHF. CDR3 nucleotides: TGTGCCAGCAGCAAAGGTGGCAGGAACTCACCCCTCCACTTT. This chain links TRBV21-1 with TRBJ1-6; the DNA was not compared with TRBD1, the D call given in the table. TRBV21-1 represents a pseudogene. The CDR3 consists of 14 residues.

This chain connects TRBV27 to TRBJ2-1; TRBD2 aligns across 15 bases. The V segment lost 6 bases and the J segment 0 bases; nucleotides outside the gene matches: 3. The CDR3 is made up of 17 amino acids. Germline V gene data show CDR1 as MNHEY and CDR2 as SMNVEV (reference sequence). The CDR3 reads CASRRTSGGVSYNEQFF. The CDR3 bases are TGTGCCAGCAGAAGGACTAGCGGGGGGGTCTCCTACAATGAGCAGTTCTTC.

The chain couples TRBV6-1 to TRBJ1-1, with 8 bases aligning to TRBD1. Unmatched junction bases numbered 11, after V lost 4 bases and J lost 10 bases. The CDR3 spans 14 residues. Germline V gene sequence: CDR1 MNHNS, CDR2 SASEGT. CDR3 protein: CASSGPHRDRGAFF. In DNA form, the CDR3 reads TGTGCCAGCAGTGGTCCCCACCGTGACAGGGGAGCTTTCTTT.

The V call is TRBV6-5, the J call TRBJ1-5; D gene uncertain. This CDR3 spans 13 amino acids. V was trimmed by 5 bases and J by 9 bases, leaving 14 bases between them. The germline CDR1 and CDR2 sequences are MNHEY and SVGAGI. The CDR3 sequence: CASSESIKGPQHF. The CDR3 nucleotides are TGTGCCAGCAGTGAAAGCATTAAGGGGCCCCAGCATTTT.

The chain combines TRBV7-9 with TRBJ1-2; 8 bases are a match to TRBD1. The CDR3 has 14 amino acids. The V and J ends lost 3 bases and 5 bases, in that order; junction bases with no gene match: 5. Germline CDR1 SEHNR, CDR2 FQNEAQ (reference sequence). This CDR3 reads CASSLQGAGYGYTF. CDR3 nucleotides: TGTGCCAGCAGCTTGCAGGGGGCAGGGTATGGCTACACCTTC.

Remarks on this clone: The junction differs from germline at one of its ends, possibly a read error. This chain connects TRBV7-7 to TRBJ2-5; 9 bases line up with TRBD2. The CDR3 totals 16 residues. Germline V gene data show CDR1 as SSHAT and CDR2 as FNYEAQ (reference sequence). CDR3 sequence (DNA): TGTGCTAGCAGCTTAGATCCGGGACTAGCCTACGAGACCCAGTACTTC. This codes for CASSLDPGLAYETQYF. Filled out from reference TRBV7-7 and TRBJ2-5, the complete variable domain reads GAGVSQSPRYKVTKRGQDVTLRCDPISSHATLYWYQQALGQGPEFLTYFNYEAQPDKSGLPSDRFSAERPEGSISTLTIQRTEQRDSAMYRCASSLDPGLAYETQYFGPGTRLLVL.

This clone showed up just once. The V gene is TRBV7-8, the J gene TRBJ2-7; 8 bases match TRBD2. The CDR3 spans 15 residues. J was trimmed by 6 bases and V by 5 bases; bases with no gene match: 12. Per the germline V gene, CDR1 is SGHVS and CDR2 is FQNEAQ. Here the CDR3 reads CASSPRTAGEFEQYF. CDR3 nucleotides: TGTGCCAGCAGCCCGCGGACAGCGGGGGAATTCGAGCAGTACTTC.

V and J are TRBV11-2 and TRBJ2-5, with 10 bases fitting TRBD2. J was trimmed by 4 bases and V by 0 bases; bases with no gene match: 5. The CDR3 contains 16 residues. CDR1 and CDR2 from the germline V gene are SGHAT and FQNNGV. The CDR3 is CASSLDVRLAGETQYF. The CDR3 bases are TGTGCCAGCAGCTTAGACGTACGACTAGCGGGAGAGACCCAGTACTTC. The full variable domain, with the rest looked up from reference TRBV11-2 and TRBJ2-5, is EAGVAQSPRYKIIEKRQSVAFWCNPISGHATLYWYQQILGQGPKLLIQFQNNGVVDDSQLPKDRFSAERLKGVDSTLKIQPAKLEDSAVYLCASSLDVRLAGETQYFGPGTRLLVL.

The sample holds a few counts of this clone. The genes are TRBV19 and TRBJ1-5, with 7 bases that match TRBD1. Trimming took 8 bases from V and 2 from J; bases not matched to a gene: 3. CDR1 and CDR2 from the germline V gene are LNHDA and SQIVND (reference sequence). The CDR3 length is 13 residues. DNA of the CDR3: TGTGCCAGTCTAGGACAGGGCAATCAGCCCCAGCATTTT. It is translated as CASLGQGNQPQHF. The whole variable domain, filled in from reference TRBV19 and TRBJ1-5, reads DGGITQSPKYLFRKEGQNVTLSCEQNLNHDAMYWYRQDPGQGLRLIYYSQIVNDFQKGDIAEGYSVSREKKESFPLTVTSAQKNPTAFYLCASLGQGNQPQHFGDGTRLSIL.

This rearrangement joins TRBV7-6 to TRBJ2-3; the D is unclear. This CDR3 has 11 residues. V was cut by 4 bases and J by 10 bases, with 9 bases left in between. CDR1 and CDR2 from the germline V gene are SGHVS and FNYEAQ. CDR3 amino acids: CASSYSEAQYF. The CDR3 coding sequence is TGTGCCAGCAGCTATTCCGAGGCGCAGTATTTT. Variable domain in full (rest from reference TRBV7-6 and TRBJ2-3): GAGVSQSPRYKVTKRGQDVALRCDPISGHVSLYWYRQALGQGPEFLTYFNYEAQQDKSGLPNDRFSAERPEGSISTLTIQRTEQRDSAMYRCASSYSEAQYFGPGTRLTVL.

CDR3 sequence: CASSSILESPLHF. The DNA of the CDR3 is TGTGCCAGTAGTAGTATTCTGGAGTCACCCCTCCACTTT. The gene calls are TRBV19 and TRBJ1-6; D ambiguous. In germline, CDR1 is LNHDA, CDR2 SQIVND (reference sequence). Trimming cost V 4 bases and J 10 bases, with 11 bases left between them. The CDR3 consists of 13 residues.